The 14 T cell receptor beta chains listed next were all sequenced from one sample in a study of shared clonotypes between healthy human individuals. Using immunoSEQ multiplex PCR, the repertoire was profiled, and TCRdb retains in-frame clones only, with some absent. The sample includes more than 1.2 million clones, approximately 98.5% seen only once; the top ten take 0.3% to 0.45%. Sequencing input: naive CD4+ T cells sorted from blood. As for subset: CD45RA+ positively selected. These receptors all come from a man under 40 in good health.

The chain uses TRBV19 and TRBJ1-1; TRBD1 matches at 7 bases. CDR1 and CDR2 from the germline V gene are LNHDA and SQIVND (reference sequence). The CDR3 is made up of 15 amino acids. The V gene end was trimmed by 6 bases and the J gene end by 0 bases; junction bases not matched to a gene: 7. Written as DNA, the CDR3 is TGTGCCAGTAGACGGGGGACAGCTTTGAACACTGAAGCTTTCTTT. This sequence encodes CASRRGTALNTEAFF.

The chain joins TRBV28 to TRBJ1-5; TRBD1 agrees at 8 bases. CDR1 is MDHEN, CDR2 SYDVKM, per germline. V was clipped by 6 bases and J by 2 bases; unmatched bases: 9. This CDR3 has 16 amino acids. DNA for the CDR3: TGTGCCAGCAGCTACCTCAGGGGGCTGGGCAATCAGCCCCAGCATTTT. Its protein is CASSYLRGLGNQPQHF. Full variable domain (missing parts from reference TRBV28 and TRBJ1-5): DVKVTQSSRYLVKRTGEKVFLECVQDMDHENMFWYRQDPGLGLRLIYFSYDVKMKEKGDIPEGYSVSREKKERFSLILESASTNQTSMYLCASSYLRGLGNQPQHFGDGTRLSIL.

The gene calls are TRBV29-1 and TRBJ2-4, with 8 bases aligning to TRBD1. The CDR3 consists of 17 residues. The V and J ends lost 3 bases and 2 bases, in that order; junction bases with no gene match: 12. CDR1 is SQVTM, CDR2 ANQGSEA, per germline. CDR3 in amino acids: CSVEDRVEIGTKNIQYF. The CDR3 coding sequence is TGCAGCGTTGAGGACAGGGTCGAGATCGGGACCAAAAACATTCAGTACTTC.

J is TRBJ2-7 and V is TRBV6-1, with TRBD1 matching 9 bases. This CDR3 is 13 amino acids long. Looked up from germline, CDR1 is MNHNS and CDR2 is SASEGT. The V segment lost 7 bases and the J segment 7 bases; nucleotides outside the gene matches: 8. CDR3 in amino acids: CASNWDREGEQYF. CDR3 nucleotide sequence: TGTGCCAGCAATTGGGACAGGGAAGGAGAGCAGTACTTC.

The CDR3 sequence: CASSGGSRTDTQYF. For the CDR3, the DNA is TGTGCCAGCAGCGGCGGGTCACGCACAGATACGCAGTATTTT. The chain joins TRBV2 to TRBJ2-3; D is possibly TRBD2 (5 bases). This CDR3 contains 14 residues. The V gene lost 6 bases and the J gene lost 1 base, with 11 bases spanning the gap. Germline V gives CDR1 SNHLY, CDR2 FYNNEI.

V gene TRBV10-3 combines with J gene TRBJ2-7; either TRBD1 or TRBD2 may supply D (5 bases each). Germline V gene lookup returns CDR1 ENHRY and CDR2 SYGVKD. V was clipped by 11 bases and J by 5 bases, with 16 bases between them. The CDR3 covers 12 residues. CDR3 sequence (DNA): TGTGCCGTAAGCCCAGGGAGCCACGAGCAGTACTTC. Translating gives CAVSPGSHEQYF.

The chain links TRBV2 to TRBJ2-7; TRBD2 matches 7 bases. Germline loops: CDR1 SNHLY, CDR2 FYNNEI. J was trimmed by 5 bases and V by 7 bases; bases with no gene match: 14. CDR3 length: 15 amino acids. The CDR3, as DNA: TGTGCCAGCAAGTTGTCTTTTGGCGGGAGCGACGAGCAGTACTTC. Protein product: CASKLSFGGSDEQYF.

This sequence joins TRBV11-3 and TRBJ2-3; TRBD1 aligns across 10 bases. CDR1 is SGHNT and CDR2 is YENEEA in the germline V gene. CDR3 length: 16 residues. With 5 bases clipped from V and 1 base from J, the junction kept 6 bases outside the gene matches. The CDR3 coding sequence is TGTGCCAGCAGCCTCGACAGGGGGCTCGGCACAGATACGCAGTATTTT. Translating gives CASSLDRGLGTDTQYF.

Turning to this clone: At the DNA level, this CDR3 is encoded by other sequences in the same sample as well. This chain joins TRBV2 and TRBJ2-2; weak D call: TRBD1 (5 bases). The V end was cut by 4 bases, the J end by 4 bases, with 10 bases between. CDR3 size: 14 residues. The germline CDR1 and CDR2 sequences are SNHLY and FYNNEI. CDR3 residues: CASSGQGGTGELFF. CDR3 DNA: TGTGCCAGCAGTGGCCAGGGTGGCACCGGGGAGCTGTTTTTT.

This clone was seen a single time. The chain links TRBV12-1 to TRBJ2-7. TRBV12-1 constitutes a pseudogene. This CDR3 is 12 amino acids long. For the CDR3, the DNA is TGTGCCAGCAGCCAAAACCGCTACGAGCAGTACTTC. It encodes CASSQNRYEQYF.

V is TRBV15 and J is TRBJ2-7, with 7 bases fitting TRBD1. CDR3 length: 15 residues. From germline, CDR1 is LNHNV and CDR2 YYDKDF (reference sequence). V was pared by 3 bases and J by 2 bases, with 7 bases of the junction left unmatched. Here the CDR3 DNA reads TGTGCCACCAGCAGGGACCGGGACAGAGCCTACGAGCAGTACTTC. Residues: CATSRDRDRAYEQYF.

For this clone: The same CDR3 can be traced to other DNA sequences in this sample. This chain joins TRBV14 and TRBJ2-6; D unclear. This CDR3 region has 13 residues. V was cut by 6 bases and J by 1 base, with 4 bases left in between. Germline V gives CDR1 SGHDN, CDR2 FVKESK. The CDR3 is CASRASGANVLTF. The CDR3 nucleotides are TGTGCCAGCAGGGCATCTGGGGCCAACGTCCTGACTTTC.

The CDR3 nucleotides read TGTGCCAGCAGCTTAGCGCTCGTGACCATGGGGACCCAGTACTTC. This codes for CASSLALVTMGTQYF. This rearrangement joins TRBV7-2 to TRBJ2-5, with unresolved D. CDR1 and CDR2 from the germline V gene are SGHTA and FQGNSA. This CDR3 contains 15 residues. V was pared by 0 bases and J by 7 bases, with 15 bases between.

For the CDR3, the DNA is TGCGCCAGCAGCCCTTCCGCAGTCAACACCGGGGAGCTGTTTTTT. This encodes CASSPSAVNTGELFF. The chain carries TRBV5-1 and TRBJ2-2; D is undetermined. The V end was cut by 4 bases, the J end by 2 bases, with 12 bases between. The CDR3 extends over 15 amino acids. CDR1 SGHRS and CDR2 YFSETQ come from the germline V gene.